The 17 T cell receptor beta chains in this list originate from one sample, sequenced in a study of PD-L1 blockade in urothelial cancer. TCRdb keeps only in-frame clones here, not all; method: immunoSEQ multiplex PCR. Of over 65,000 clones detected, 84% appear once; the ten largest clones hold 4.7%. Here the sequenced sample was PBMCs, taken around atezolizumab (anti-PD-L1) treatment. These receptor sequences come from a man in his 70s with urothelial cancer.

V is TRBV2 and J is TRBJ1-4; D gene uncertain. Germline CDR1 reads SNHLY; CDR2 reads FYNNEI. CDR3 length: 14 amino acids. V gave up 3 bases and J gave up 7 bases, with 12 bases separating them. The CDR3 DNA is TGTGCCAGCAGTGATTCTGCTTCAGGTGAAAAACTGTTTTTT. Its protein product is CASSDSASGEKLFF.

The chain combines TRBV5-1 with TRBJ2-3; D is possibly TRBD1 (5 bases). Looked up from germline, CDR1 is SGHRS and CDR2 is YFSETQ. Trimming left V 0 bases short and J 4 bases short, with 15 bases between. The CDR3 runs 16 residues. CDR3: CASSLEGWRRADTQYF. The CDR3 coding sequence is TGCGCCAGCAGCTTGGAGGGGTGGCGCCGGGCAGATACGCAGTATTTT.

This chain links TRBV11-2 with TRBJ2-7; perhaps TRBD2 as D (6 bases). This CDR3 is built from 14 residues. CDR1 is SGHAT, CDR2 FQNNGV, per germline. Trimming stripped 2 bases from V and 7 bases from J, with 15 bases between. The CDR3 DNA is TGTGCCAGCAGCTTACCGGTAGCGGCGGGGGAGCAGTACTTC. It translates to CASSLPVAAGEQYF.

The CDR3 sequence: CASSERGGGQPQHF. The CDR3 coding sequence is TGTGCCAGCAGTGAACGTGGGGGAGGTCAGCCCCAGCATTTT. This chain links TRBV6-5 with TRBJ1-5, with D possibly TRBD1 on 5 matching bases. This CDR3 is 14 amino acids long. Germline V gives CDR1 MNHEY, CDR2 SVGAGI. V was pared by 5 bases and J by 6 bases, with 14 bases between.

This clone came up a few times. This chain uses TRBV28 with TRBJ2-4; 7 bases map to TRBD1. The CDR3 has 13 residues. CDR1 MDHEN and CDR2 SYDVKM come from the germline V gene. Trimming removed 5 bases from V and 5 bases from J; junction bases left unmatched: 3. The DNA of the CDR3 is TGTGCCAGCAGTCCAGGGGGTGAAAACATTCAGTACTTC. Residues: CASSPGGENIQYF.

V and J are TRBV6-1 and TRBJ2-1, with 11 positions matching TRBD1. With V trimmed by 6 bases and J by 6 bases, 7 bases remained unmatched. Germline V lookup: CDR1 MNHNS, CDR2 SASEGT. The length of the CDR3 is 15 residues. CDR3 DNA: TGTGCCAGCAGGTTTACCGGGACAGGGGGCAATGAGCAGTTCTTC. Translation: CASRFTGTGGNEQFF.

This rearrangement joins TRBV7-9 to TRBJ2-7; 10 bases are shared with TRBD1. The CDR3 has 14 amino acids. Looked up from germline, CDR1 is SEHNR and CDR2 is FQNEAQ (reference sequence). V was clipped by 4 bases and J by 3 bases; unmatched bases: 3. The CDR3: CASSSGQGFYEQYF. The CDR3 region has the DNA TGTGCCAGCAGCTCGGGACAGGGGTTCTACGAGCAGTACTTC.

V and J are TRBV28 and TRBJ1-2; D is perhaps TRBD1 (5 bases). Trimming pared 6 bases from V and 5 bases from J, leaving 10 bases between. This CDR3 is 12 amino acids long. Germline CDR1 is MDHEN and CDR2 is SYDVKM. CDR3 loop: CASRQVLYGYTF. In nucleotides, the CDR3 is TGTGCCAGCAGACAGGTCTTGTATGGCTACACCTTC.

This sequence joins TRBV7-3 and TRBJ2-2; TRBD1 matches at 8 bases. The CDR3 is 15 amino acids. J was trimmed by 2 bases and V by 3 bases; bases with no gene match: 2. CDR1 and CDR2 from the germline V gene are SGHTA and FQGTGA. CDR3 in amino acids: CASSFGQGNTGELFF. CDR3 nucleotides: TGTGCCAGCAGCTTCGGACAGGGCAACACCGGGGAGCTGTTTTTT.

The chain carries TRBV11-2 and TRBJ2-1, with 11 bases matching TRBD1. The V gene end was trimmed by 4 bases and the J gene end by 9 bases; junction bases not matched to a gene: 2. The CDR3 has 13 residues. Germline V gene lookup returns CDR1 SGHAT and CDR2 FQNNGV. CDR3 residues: CASSWTGGGEQFF. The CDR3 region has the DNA TGTGCCAGCAGCTGGACAGGGGGCGGTGAGCAGTTCTTC.

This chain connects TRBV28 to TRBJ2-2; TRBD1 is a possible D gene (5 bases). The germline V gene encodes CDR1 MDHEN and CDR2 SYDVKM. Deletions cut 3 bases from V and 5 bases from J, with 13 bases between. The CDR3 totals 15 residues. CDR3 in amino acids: CASSFTAGQTGELFF. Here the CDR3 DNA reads TGTGCCAGCAGTTTCACGGCAGGGCAGACCGGGGAGCTGTTTTTT.

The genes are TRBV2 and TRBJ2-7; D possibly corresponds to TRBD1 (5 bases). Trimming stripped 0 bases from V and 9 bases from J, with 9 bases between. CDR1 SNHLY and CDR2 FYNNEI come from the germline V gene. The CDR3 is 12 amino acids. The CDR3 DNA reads TGTGCCAGCAGTGAAGCCCGGACACTGCAGTACTTC. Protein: CASSEARTLQYF.

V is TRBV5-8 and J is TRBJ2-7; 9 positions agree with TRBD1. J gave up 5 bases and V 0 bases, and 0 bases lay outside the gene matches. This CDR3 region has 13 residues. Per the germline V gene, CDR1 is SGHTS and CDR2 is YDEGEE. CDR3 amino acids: CASSLGQGDEQYF. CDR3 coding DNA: TGTGCCAGCAGCTTGGGACAGGGGGACGAGCAGTACTTC. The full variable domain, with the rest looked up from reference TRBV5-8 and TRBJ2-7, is EAGVTQSPTHLIKTRGQQATLRCSPISGHTSVYWYQQALGLGLQFLLWYDEGEERNRGNFPPRFSGRQFPNYSSELNVNALELEDSALYLCASSLGQGDEQYFGPGTRLTVT.

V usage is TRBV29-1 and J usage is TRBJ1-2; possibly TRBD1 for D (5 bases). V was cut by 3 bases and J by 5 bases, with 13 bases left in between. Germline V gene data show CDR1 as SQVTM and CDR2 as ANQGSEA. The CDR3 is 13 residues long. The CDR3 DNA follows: TGCAGCGTTGAGCCCCCCCAGGGTTATGGCTACACCTTC. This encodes CSVEPPQGYGYTF. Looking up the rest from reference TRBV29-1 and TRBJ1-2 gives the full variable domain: SAVISQKPSRDICQRGTSLTIQCQVDSQVTMMFWYRQQPGQSLTLIATANQGSEATYESGFVIDKFPISRPNLTFSTLTVSNMSPEDSSIYLCSVEPPQGYGYTFGSGTRLTVV.

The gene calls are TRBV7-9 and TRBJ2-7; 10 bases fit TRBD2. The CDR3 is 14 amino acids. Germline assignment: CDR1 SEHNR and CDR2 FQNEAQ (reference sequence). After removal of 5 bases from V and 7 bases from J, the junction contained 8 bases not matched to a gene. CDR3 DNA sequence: TGTGCCAGCAGCGGTCCGGGACTAGCGTCAGAGCAGTACTTC. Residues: CASSGPGLASEQYF.

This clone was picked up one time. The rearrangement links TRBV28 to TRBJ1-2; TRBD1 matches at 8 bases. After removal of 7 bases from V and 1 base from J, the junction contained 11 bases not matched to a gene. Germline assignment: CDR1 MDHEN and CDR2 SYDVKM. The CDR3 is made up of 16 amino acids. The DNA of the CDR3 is TGTGCCAGCACCCCCGTCGGGACAGGTTTTAACTATGGCTACACCTTC. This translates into CASTPVGTGFNYGYTF.

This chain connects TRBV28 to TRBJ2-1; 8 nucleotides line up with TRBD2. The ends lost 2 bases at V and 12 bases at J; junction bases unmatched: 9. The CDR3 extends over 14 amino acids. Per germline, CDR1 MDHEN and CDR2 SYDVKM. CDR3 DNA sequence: TGTGCCAGCAGTTTACCAGCGGGAGCCCCGGTGCAGTTCTTC. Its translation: CASSLPAGAPVQFF.